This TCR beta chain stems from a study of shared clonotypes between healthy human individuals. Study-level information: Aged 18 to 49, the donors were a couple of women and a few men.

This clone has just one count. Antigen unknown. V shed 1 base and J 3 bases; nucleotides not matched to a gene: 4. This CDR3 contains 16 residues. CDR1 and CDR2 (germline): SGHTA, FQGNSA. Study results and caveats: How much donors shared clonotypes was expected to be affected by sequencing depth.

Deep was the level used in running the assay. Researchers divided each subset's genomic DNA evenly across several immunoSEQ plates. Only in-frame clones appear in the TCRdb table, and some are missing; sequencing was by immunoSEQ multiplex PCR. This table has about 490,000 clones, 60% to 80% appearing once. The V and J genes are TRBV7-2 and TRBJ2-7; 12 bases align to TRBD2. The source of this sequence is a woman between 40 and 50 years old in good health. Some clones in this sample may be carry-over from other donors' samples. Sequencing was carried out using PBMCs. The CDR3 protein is CASSLELAGGFYEQYF. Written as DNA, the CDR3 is TGTGCCAGCAGCTTAGAACTAGCGGGAGGCTTCTACGAGCAGTACTTC.